Below, 3 T cell receptor beta chains from the same sample are listed, as sequenced in a study of blood T cell repertoires in COVID-19. The method was immunoSEQ multiplex PCR; TCRdb's version includes in-frame clones alone and lacks a portion of them. The sample carries more than 250,000 clones, roughly nine tenths recorded once. Sequenced input: PBMCs or T cells enriched from blood (not recorded which). These receptor sequences come from a woman aged 25-40 years who had recovered from COVID-19.

The chain links TRBV19 to TRBJ1-5; D might be TRBD1 (6 bases). Deletions cut 7 bases from V and 6 bases from J, with 19 bases between. CDR1 is LNHDA, CDR2 SQIVND, per germline (reference sequence). The CDR3 covers 15 residues. CDR3 amino acids: CASIRATGIGQPQHF. DNA for the CDR3: TGTGCCAGTATTAGAGCCACAGGGATCGGTCAGCCCCAGCATTTT.

The rearrangement links TRBV6-5 to TRBJ1-2; 8 bases map to TRBD1. V shed 6 bases, J shed 2 bases, and the junction held 2 bases outside the gene matches. Looked up from germline, CDR1 is MNHEY and CDR2 is SVGAGI. The CDR3 is 13 amino acids. The CDR3 bases are TGTGCCAGCAGAAGGACAGGGAACTATGGCTACACCTTC. As protein: CASRRTGNYGYTF.

The V call is TRBV5-4, the J call TRBJ2-1, with 11 bases matching TRBD2. CDR3 size: 18 residues. Germline assignment: CDR1 SGHNT and CDR2 YYREEE (reference sequence). V was pared by 0 bases and J by 0 bases, with 5 bases of the junction left unmatched. CDR3 sequence: CASSLAGLAGSSYNEQFF. CDR3 sequence (DNA): TGTGCCAGCAGCTTGGCCGGACTAGCGGGCAGCTCCTACAATGAGCAGTTCTTC. Drawing the rest from reference TRBV5-4 and TRBJ2-1, the complete variable domain is ETGVTQSPTHLIKTRGQQVTLRCSSQSGHNTVSWYQQALGQGPQFIFQYYREEENGRGNFPPRFSGLQFPNYSSELNVNALELDDSALYLCASSLAGLAGSSYNEQFFGPGTRLTVL.